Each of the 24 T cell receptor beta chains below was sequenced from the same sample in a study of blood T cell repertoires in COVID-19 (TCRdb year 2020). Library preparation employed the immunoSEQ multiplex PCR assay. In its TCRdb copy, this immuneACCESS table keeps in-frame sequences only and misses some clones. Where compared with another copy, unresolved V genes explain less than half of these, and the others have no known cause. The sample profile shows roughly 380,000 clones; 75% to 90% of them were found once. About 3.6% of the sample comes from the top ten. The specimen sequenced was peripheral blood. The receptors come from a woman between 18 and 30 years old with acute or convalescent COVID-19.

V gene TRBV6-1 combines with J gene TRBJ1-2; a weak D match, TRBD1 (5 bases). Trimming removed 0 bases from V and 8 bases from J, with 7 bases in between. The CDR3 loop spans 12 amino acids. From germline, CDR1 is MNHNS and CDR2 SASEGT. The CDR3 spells CASSEANRGYTF. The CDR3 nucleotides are TGTGCCAGCAGTGAAGCTAACAGGGGCTACACCTTC.

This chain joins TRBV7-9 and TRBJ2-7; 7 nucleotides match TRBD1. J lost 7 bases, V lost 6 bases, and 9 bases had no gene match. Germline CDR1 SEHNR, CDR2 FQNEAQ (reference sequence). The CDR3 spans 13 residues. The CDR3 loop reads CASSARGPGEQYF. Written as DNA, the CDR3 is TGTGCCAGCAGTGCAAGGGGGCCAGGGGAGCAGTACTTC.

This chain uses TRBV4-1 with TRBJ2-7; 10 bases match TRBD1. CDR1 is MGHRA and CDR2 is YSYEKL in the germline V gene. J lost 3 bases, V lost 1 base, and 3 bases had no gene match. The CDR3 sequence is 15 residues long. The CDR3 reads CASSQVGTGVYEQYF. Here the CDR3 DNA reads TGCGCCAGCAGCCAAGTTGGGACAGGGGTCTACGAGCAGTACTTC.

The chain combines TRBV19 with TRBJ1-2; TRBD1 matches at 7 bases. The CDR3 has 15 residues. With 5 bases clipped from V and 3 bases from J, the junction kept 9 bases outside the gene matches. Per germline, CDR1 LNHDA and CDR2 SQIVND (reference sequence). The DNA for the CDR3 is TGTGCCAGTAGTCGAGGGACAGATTATGACTATGGCTACACCTTC. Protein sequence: CASSRGTDYDYGYTF. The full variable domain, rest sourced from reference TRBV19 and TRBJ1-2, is DGGITQSPKYLFRKEGQNVTLSCEQNLNHDAMYWYRQDPGQGLRLIYYSQIVNDFQKGDIAEGYSVSREKKESFPLTVTSAQKNPTAFYLCASSRGTDYDYGYTFGSGTRLTVV.

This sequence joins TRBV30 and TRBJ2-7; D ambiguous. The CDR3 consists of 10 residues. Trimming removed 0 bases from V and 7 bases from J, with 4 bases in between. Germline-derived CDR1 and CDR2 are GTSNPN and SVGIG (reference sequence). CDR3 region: CAWSVTEQYF. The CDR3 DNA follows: TGTGCCTGGAGTGTAACTGAGCAGTACTTC.

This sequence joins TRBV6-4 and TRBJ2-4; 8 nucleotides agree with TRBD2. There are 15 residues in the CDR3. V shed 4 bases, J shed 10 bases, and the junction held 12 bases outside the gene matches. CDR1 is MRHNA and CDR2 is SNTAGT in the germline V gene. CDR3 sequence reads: CASSASTGRGVIQYF. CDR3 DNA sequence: TGTGCCAGCAGTGCGTCGACTGGGCGGGGGGTTATTCAGTACTTC.

In nucleotides, the CDR3 is TGTGCCAGTGAGCCGCCCGGGAGGGCCGAGACGCAGTATTTT. This codes for CASEPPGRAETQYF. The gene calls are TRBV9 and TRBJ2-3; 8 positions agree with TRBD2. The CDR3 is 14 amino acids. The V segment lost 8 bases and the J segment 9 bases; nucleotides outside the gene matches: 14. In germline, CDR1 is SGDLS, CDR2 YYNGEE.

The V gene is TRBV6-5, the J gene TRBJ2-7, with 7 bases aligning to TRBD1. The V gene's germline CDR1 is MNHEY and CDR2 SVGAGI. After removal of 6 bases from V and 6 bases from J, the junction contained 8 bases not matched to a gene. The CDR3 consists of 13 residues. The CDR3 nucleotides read TGTGCCAGCAGCCAGGGGGTGGTGCGCGAGCAGTACTTC. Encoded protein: CASSQGVVREQYF.

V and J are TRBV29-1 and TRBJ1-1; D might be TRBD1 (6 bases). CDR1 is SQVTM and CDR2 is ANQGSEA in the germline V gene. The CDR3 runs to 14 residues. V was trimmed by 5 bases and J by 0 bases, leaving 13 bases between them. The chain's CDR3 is CSVRGGQLNTEAFF. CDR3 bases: TGCAGCGTTCGCGGCGGACAGCTGAACACTGAAGCTTTCTTT.

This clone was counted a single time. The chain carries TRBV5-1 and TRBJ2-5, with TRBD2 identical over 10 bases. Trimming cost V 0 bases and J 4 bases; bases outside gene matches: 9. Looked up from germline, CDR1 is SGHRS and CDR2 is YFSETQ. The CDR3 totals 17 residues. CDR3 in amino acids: CASSLGPSGGNLETQYF. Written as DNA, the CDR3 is TGCGCCAGCAGCTTGGGTCCTAGCGGGGGTAATCTAGAGACCCAGTACTTC. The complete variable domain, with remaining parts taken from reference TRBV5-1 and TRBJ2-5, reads KAGVTQTPRYLIKTRGQQVTLSCSPISGHRSVSWYQQTPGQGLQFLFEYFSETQRNKGNFPGRFSGRQFSNSRSEMNVSTLELGDSALYLCASSLGPSGGNLETQYFGPGTRLLVL.

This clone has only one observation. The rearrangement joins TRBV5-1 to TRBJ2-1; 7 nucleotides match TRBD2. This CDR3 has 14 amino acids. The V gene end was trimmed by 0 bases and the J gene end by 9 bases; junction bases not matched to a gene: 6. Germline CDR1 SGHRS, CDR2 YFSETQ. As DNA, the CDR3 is TGCGCCAGCAGCTTGGCCGGGGGGTACGGTGAGCAGTTCTTC. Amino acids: CASSLAGGYGEQFF.

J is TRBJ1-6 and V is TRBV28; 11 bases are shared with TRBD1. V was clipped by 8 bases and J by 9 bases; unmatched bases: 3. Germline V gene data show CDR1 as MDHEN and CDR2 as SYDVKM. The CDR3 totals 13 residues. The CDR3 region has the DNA TGTGCCAGCTCCGGGACAGGGGGTTCACCCCTCCACTTT. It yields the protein CASSGTGGSPLHF. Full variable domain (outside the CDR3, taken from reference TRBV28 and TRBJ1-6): DVKVTQSSRYLVKRTGEKVFLECVQDMDHENMFWYRQDPGLGLRLIYFSYDVKMKEKGDIPEGYSVSREKKERFSLILESASTNQTSMYLCASSGTGGSPLHFGNGTRLTVT.

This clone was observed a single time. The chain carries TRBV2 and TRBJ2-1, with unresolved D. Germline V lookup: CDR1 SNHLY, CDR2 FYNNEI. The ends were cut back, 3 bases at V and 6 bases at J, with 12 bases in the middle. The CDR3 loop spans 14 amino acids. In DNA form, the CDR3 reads TGTGCCAGCAGTGAGGGCCTCAGAGTCAATGAGCAGTTCTTC. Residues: CASSEGLRVNEQFF. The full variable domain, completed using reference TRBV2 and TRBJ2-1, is EPEVTQTPSHQVTQMGQEVILRCVPISNHLYFYWYRQILGQKVEFLVSFYNNEISEKSEIFDDQFSVERPDGSNFTLKIRSTKLEDSAMYFCASSEGLRVNEQFFGPGTRLTVL.

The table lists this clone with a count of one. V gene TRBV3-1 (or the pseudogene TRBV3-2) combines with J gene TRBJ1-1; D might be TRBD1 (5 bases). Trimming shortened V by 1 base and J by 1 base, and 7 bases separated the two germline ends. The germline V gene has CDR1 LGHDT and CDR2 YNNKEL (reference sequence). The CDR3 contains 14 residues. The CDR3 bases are TGTGCCAGCAGCCAAGGGGGCGGGAACACTGAAGCTTTCTTT. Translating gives CASSQGGGNTEAFF.

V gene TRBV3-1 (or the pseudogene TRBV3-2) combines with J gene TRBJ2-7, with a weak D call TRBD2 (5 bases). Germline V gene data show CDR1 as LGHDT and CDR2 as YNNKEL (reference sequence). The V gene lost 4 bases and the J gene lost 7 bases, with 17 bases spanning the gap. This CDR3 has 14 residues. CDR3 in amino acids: CASSRGRTTGEQYF. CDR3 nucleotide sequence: TGTGCCAGCAGCCGCGGCAGGACCACGGGGGAGCAGTACTTC.

The CDR3 loop is CASSGGTRPYEQYF. In DNA form, the CDR3 reads TGCGCCAGCAGCGGCGGGACTAGGCCCTACGAGCAGTACTTC. J is TRBJ2-7 and V is TRBV10-2, with 8 bases matching TRBD2. V shed 6 bases, J shed 2 bases, and the junction held 6 bases outside the gene matches. This CDR3 has 14 amino acids. Germline V gene lookup returns CDR1 WSHSY and CDR2 SAAADI.

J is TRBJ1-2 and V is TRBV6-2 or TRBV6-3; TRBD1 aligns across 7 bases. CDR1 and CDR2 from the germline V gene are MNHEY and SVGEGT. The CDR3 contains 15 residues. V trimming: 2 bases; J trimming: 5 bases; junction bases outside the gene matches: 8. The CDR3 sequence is CASSYAPGGSYGYTF. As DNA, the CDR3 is TGTGCCAGCAGTTACGCCCCAGGGGGAAGTTATGGCTACACCTTC.

The CDR3 loop is CASSIGYHQGNTEAFF. CDR3 nucleotide sequence: TGTGCCAGTAGTATAGGATATCATCAGGGGAACACTGAAGCTTTCTTT. The chain couples TRBV19 to TRBJ1-1; possibly TRBD1 for D (5 bases). The CDR3 runs to 16 residues. V lost 1 base and J lost 1, with 13 bases in between. Germline V gene sequence: CDR1 LNHDA, CDR2 SQIVND (reference sequence).

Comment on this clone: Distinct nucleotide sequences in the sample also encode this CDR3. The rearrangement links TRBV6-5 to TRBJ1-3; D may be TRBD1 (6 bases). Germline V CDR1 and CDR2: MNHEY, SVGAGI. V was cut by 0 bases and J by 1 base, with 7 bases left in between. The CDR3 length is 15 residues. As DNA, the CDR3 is TGTGCCAGCAGTTACTCGGGGGCTTCTGGAAACACCATATATTTT. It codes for CASSYSGASGNTIYF.

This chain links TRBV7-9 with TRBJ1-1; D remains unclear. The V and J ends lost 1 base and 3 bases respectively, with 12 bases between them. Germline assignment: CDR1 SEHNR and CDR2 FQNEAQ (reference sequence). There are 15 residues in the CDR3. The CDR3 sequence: CASSLVFGADTEAFF. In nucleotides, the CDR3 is TGTGCCAGCAGCTTAGTCTTCGGTGCTGACACTGAAGCTTTCTTT. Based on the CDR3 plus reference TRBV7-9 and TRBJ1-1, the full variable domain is DTGVSQNPRHKITKRGQNVTFRCDPISEHNRLYWYRQTLGQGPEFLTYFQNEAQLEKSRLLSDRFSAERPKGSFSTLEIQRTEQGDSAMYLCASSLVFGADTEAFFGQGTRLTVV.

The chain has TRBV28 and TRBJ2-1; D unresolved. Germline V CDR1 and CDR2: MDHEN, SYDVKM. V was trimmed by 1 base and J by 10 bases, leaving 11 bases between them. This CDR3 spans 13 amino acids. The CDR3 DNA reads TGTGCCAGCAGTTTATCGACGGGTCGCGAGCAGTTCTTC. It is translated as CASSLSTGREQFF.

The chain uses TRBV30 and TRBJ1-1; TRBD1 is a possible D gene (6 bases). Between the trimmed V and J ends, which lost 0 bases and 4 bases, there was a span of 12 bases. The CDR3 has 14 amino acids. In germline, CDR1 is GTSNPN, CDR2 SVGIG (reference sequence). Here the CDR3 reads CAWSVLRTATEAFF. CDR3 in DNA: TGTGCCTGGAGTGTACTCAGGACAGCCACTGAAGCTTTCTTT.

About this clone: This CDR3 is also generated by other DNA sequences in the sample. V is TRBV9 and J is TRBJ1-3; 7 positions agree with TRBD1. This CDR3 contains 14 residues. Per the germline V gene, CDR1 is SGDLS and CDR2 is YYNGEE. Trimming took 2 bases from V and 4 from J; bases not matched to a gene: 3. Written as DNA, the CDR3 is TGTGCCAGCAGCGTCGGGACAGCCGGAAACACCATATATTTT. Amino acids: CASSVGTAGNTIYF.

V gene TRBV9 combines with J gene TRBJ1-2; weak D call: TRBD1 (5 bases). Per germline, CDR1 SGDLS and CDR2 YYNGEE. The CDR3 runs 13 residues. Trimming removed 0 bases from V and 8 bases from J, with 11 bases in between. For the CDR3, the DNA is TGTGCCAGCAGCGTAGCTGTGCAGGGCGGCTACACCTTC. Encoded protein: CASSVAVQGGYTF. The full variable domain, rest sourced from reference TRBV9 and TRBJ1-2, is DSGVTQTPKHLITATGQRVTLRCSPRSGDLSVYWYQQSLDQGLQFLIQYYNGEERAKGNILERFSAQQFPDLHSELNLSSLELGDSALYFCASSVAVQGGYTFGSGTRLTVV.